Presented here are 14 T cell receptor beta chains from one specimen sequenced in a study of blood T cells in healthy people across ages (dated by TCRdb to between 2014 and 2017). Libraries were made using 5' RACE. The sequencer listed for this sample is Illumina HiSeq 2500. The second PCR ran for roughly 7 to 12 cycles and used a J-beta primer mix along with a sample-barcoded 5' primer. TCRdb passed the public sequencing reads through fastp at Q25 and MiXCR, retaining productive beta sequences. Each record represents a unique CDR3 protein, reported with the most common genes and DNA among its rows. This sample is represented by roughly 860,000 distinct CDR3 sequences; approximately 67% of them were singletons. Clones ranked in the top ten supply 25% to 35% of the sample. What was sequenced was blood. The receptors here all came from a young man in good health.

This clonotype was seen a handful of times. The chain employs TRBV25-1 and TRBJ1-5, with 7 positions matching TRBD1. CDR1 is MGHDK, CDR2 SYGVNS, per germline. V was pared by 4 bases and J by 4 bases, with 7 bases of the junction left unmatched. This CDR3 has 15 amino acids. The CDR3 here is CASSAGTVENQPQHF. CDR3 DNA: TGTGCCAGCAGTGCCGGGACAGTGGAGAATCAGCCCCAGCATTTT.

This chain connects TRBV7-9 to TRBJ2-3; TRBD1 matches at 12 bases. The V and J ends lost 7 bases and 6 bases, in that order; junction bases with no gene match: 14. This CDR3 contains 17 residues. Germline CDR1 and CDR2: SEHNR and FQNEAQ (reference sequence). The CDR3 sequence is CASTTSTGTGGPDTQYF. The CDR3 DNA follows: TGTGCCAGCACTACCTCGACGGGGACAGGGGGCCCTGATACGCAGTATTTT.

The V gene is TRBV5-1, the J gene TRBJ2-5, with 7 bases fitting TRBD2. The junction had 23 bases not matched to a gene; V was cut back by 4 bases and J by 2 bases. CDR1 is SGHRS and CDR2 is YFSETQ in the germline V gene. The CDR3 runs to 20 residues. CDR3 coding DNA: TGCGCCAGCAGCCCCTGGGGGAGACTAGCCCCCAGAGGTGCGCAAGAGACCCAGTACTTC. Translation gives CASSPWGRLAPRGAQETQYF.

This clonotype was detected only a few times. The chain employs TRBV20-1 and TRBJ2-2; 10 positions match TRBD1. J was trimmed by 3 bases and V by 0 bases; bases with no gene match: 7. The CDR3 contains 17 residues. The germline V gene has CDR1 DFQATT and CDR2 SNEGSKA (reference sequence). In nucleotides, the CDR3 is TGCAGTGCTAGAGATACCGACAGGGGGCTGGACACCGGGGAGCTGTTTTTT. Translation: CSARDTDRGLDTGELFF.

This clonotype was detected a few times. This chain links TRBV29-1 with TRBJ1-2, with TRBD1 matching over 10 bases. The ends lost 1 base at V and 9 bases at J; junction bases unmatched: 5. This CDR3 is built from 13 residues. The germline CDR1 and CDR2 sequences are SQVTM and ANQGSEA. CDR3 DNA: TGCAGCGTTGAAGGGACAGGGGGGAGTAGCTACACCTTC. This encodes CSVEGTGGSSYTF.

J is TRBJ2-2 and V is TRBV29-1; possible D gene TRBD2, 6 bases. Trimming took off 5 bases at V and 1 base at J, with 11 bases between the two ends. The CDR3 loop spans 14 amino acids. Germline loops: CDR1 SQVTM, CDR2 ANQGSEA. CDR3 in DNA: TGCAGCGTTCTTACGCGGGGGAACACCGGGGAGCTGTTTTTT. Protein product: CSVLTRGNTGELFF.

The CDR3 here is CASSSTRRGLGYGYTF. CDR3 bases: TGTGCCAGCAGCTCAACCCGAAGGGGGCTGGGATATGGCTACACCTTC. The chain carries TRBV7-9 and TRBJ1-2; TRBD1 matches at 7 bases. The CDR3 consists of 16 residues. V lost 4 bases to trimming and J lost 5 bases; unmatched junction nucleotides: 13. Germline CDR1 SEHNR, CDR2 FQNEAQ (reference sequence).

The gene calls are TRBV9 and TRBJ2-2; D perhaps matches TRBD1 (5 bases). V was trimmed by 4 bases and J by 5 bases, leaving 21 bases between them. The V gene's germline CDR1 is SGDLS and CDR2 YYNGEE. This CDR3 comprises 17 residues. CDR3 DNA sequence: TGTGCCAGCAGCCCAAGACCGACAGAAGGAAATACCGGGGAGCTGTTTTTT. Its protein product is CASSPRPTEGNTGELFF.

The chain uses TRBV28 and TRBJ2-7; the D gene is possibly TRBD2 (5 bases). The germline V gene encodes CDR1 MDHEN and CDR2 SYDVKM. The CDR3 has 15 residues. V was pared by 5 bases and J by 4 bases, with 18 bases between. CDR3 amino acids: CASSIPGGSSYEQYF. DNA of the CDR3: TGTGCCAGCAGTATCCCCGGAGGCAGCTCTTACGAGCAGTACTTC.

The chain recombines TRBV20-1 with TRBJ2-1; perhaps TRBD1 as D (6 bases). Trimming removed 6 bases from V and 4 bases from J, with 13 bases in between. This CDR3 spans 13 amino acids. Germline V gene lookup returns CDR1 DFQATT and CDR2 SNEGSKA (reference sequence). CDR3 in amino acids: CSAPGVIYNEQFF. Written as DNA, the CDR3 is TGCAGTGCACCAGGGGTCATATACAATGAGCAGTTCTTC.

V usage is TRBV9 and J usage is TRBJ1-4; tentatively, D is TRBD1 (5 bases). The ends were cut back, 0 bases at V and 8 bases at J, with 11 bases in the middle. This CDR3 has 14 amino acids. CDR1 is SGDLS, CDR2 YYNGEE, per germline. This CDR3 reads CASSVGGKNEKLFF. CDR3 DNA: TGTGCCAGCAGCGTAGGGGGGAAAAACGAAAAACTGTTTTTT.

The rearrangement links TRBV18 to TRBJ1-2; D uncertain. Trimming stripped 3 bases from V and 4 bases from J, with 15 bases between. The germline CDR1 and CDR2 sequences are KGHSH and LQKENI. The CDR3 totals 15 residues. CDR3 sequence reads: CASSPPSSGTYGYTF. In DNA, the CDR3 is TGTGCCAGCTCACCTCCAAGCTCCGGAACCTATGGCTACACCTTC.

This clonotype has only one observation. The chain couples TRBV20-1 to TRBJ1-1, with D maybe TRBD1 (5 bases). The ends were cut back, 6 bases at V and 4 bases at J, with 15 bases in the middle. This CDR3 has 13 residues. Germline V gene lookup returns CDR1 DFQATT and CDR2 SNEGSKA (reference sequence). Here the CDR3 reads CSAQGVTGTEAFF. In DNA, the CDR3 is TGCAGTGCCCAGGGAGTCACAGGCACTGAAGCTTTCTTT.

The CDR3, as DNA: TGTGCCAGCATTCGCGGGCGGTACTTCTACGAGCAGTACTTC. Translation gives CASIRGRYFYEQYF. The chain joins TRBV6-6 to TRBJ2-7, with D tentatively TRBD2 (5 bases). The V end lost 7 bases, the J end lost 3 bases, and 16 bases lay between the germline ends. From germline, CDR1 is MNHNY and CDR2 SVGAGI (reference sequence). The CDR3 is 14 residues long.